This T cell receptor beta chain originates from a study of blood T cells in healthy people across ages. Study-wide findings and caveats: The study found TCR beta diversity correlated strongly with naive T cell percentage. With age, beta diversity per million T cells declined roughly linearly, significantly by 30 to 50.

Every donor provided 8.5 to 10 milliliters of peripheral blood. Using a J-beta primer mix together with a sample-barcoded 5' primer, a second PCR was run for roughly 7 to 12 cycles. Every single cDNA molecule received a tag from a template-switch adaptor with 12 random nucleotides. TCRdb re-derived calls from the 5' RACE reads in MiXCR, one entry per CDR3 protein. Of roughly 800,000 distinct CDR3 sequences listed, roughly 64% are singletons. This CDR3 is 13 amino acids long. Germline V gene data show CDR1 as DFQATT and CDR2 as SNEGSKA (reference sequence). J gave up 9 bases and V 7 bases, and 9 bases lay outside the gene matches. There are a few counts of this clonotype. What it recognizes is unknown.

V usage is TRBV20-1 and J usage is TRBJ2-1, with 10 bases matching TRBD2. This receptor was identified in a man aged 25 to 45 in good health. Sequencing used blood. The chain's CDR3 is CSGLAGVIGEQFF. Here the CDR3 DNA reads TGCAGTGGGCTAGCGGGAGTAATAGGTGAGCAGTTCTTC.